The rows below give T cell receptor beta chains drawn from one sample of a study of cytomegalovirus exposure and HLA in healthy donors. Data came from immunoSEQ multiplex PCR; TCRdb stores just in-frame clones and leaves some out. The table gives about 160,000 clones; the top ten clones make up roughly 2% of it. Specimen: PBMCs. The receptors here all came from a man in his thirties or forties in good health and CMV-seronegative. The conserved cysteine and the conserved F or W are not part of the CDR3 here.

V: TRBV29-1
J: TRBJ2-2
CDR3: SGAKDSTGELF

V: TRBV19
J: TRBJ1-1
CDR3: ASSATWNTEAF

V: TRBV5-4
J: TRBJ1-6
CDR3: ASSFYTTSPLH

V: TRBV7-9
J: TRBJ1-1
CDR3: ASSSGGWVTTAF

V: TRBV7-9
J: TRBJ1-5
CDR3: ASSPLGGINQPQH

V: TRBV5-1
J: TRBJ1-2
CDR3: ASSLRGGGYGYT

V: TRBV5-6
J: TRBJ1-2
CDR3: ASSQPPGTPNYGYT

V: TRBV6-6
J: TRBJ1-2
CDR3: ASSYPTGTGSYGYT

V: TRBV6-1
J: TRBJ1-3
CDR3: ASSDYTGYGNTIY

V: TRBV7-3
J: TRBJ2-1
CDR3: ASSLSASGANEQF

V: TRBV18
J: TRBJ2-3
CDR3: ASSPSAGSTDTQY

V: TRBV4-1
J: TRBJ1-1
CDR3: ASSRARTGLGTEAF

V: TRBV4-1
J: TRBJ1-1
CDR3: ASSHRQDTEAF

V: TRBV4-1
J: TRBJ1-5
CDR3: ASSQKTYQRGNQPQH

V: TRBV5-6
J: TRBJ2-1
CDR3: ASSFTLGNEQF

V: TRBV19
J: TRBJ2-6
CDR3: ASSRLGTGLPGANVLT

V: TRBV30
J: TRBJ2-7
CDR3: AWSERGEIYEQY

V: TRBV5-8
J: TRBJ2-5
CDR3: ASSLDPGRQETQY

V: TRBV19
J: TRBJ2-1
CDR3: ASSISFSWF

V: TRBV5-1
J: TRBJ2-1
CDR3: ASSFFALAGDEQF

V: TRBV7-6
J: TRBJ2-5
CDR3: ASSFTGTRETQY

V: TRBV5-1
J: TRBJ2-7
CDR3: ASSLAADSYEQY

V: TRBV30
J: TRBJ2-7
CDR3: AWSVSTSGSSYEQY

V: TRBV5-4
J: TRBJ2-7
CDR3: ASSLELAGSYEQY

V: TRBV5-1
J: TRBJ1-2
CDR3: ASSATTGQSLGYT

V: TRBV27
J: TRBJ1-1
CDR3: ASSFSRGTEAF

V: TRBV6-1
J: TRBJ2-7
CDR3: ASWPGGPIWDEQY

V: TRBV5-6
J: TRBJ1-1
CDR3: ASSLKNIEAF

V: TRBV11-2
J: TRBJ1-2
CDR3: ASRATGGQGYT

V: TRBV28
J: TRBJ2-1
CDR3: ASSLSIQLGDEQF

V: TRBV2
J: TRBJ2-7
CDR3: ASSEASGRVYEQY

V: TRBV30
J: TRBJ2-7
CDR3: AWVTGTFSNEQY

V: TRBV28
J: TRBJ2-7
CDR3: ASRTGGIDEQY

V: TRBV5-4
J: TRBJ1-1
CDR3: ASSGWRNTEAF

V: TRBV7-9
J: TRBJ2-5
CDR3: ASSLVGQGGETQY

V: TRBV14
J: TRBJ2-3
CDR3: ASSQGRRADTQY

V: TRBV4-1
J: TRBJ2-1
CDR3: ASSQTSGSGYEQF

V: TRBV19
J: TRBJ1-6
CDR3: ASGLDRGARYSPLH

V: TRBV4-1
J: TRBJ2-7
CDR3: ASSLKGGRVDEQY

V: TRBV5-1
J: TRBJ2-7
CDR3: ASSLGLAGGRNEQY

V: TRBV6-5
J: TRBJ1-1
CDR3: ASSYSAGYVEAF

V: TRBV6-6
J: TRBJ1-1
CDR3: ASSYSFGTGTAEAF

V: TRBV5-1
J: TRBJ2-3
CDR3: ASSFQGTDTQY

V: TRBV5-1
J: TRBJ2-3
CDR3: ASSSRSPSGSADTQY

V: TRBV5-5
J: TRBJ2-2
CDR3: ASSSNHRGDGGTGELF

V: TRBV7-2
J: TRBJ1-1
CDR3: ASSSQGNTEAF

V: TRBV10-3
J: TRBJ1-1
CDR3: AISREGVGTEAF

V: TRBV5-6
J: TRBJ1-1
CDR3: ASSLGALNTEAF

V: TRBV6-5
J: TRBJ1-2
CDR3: ASSYTRTANYGYT

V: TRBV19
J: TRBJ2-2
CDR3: ASTPSIGGGGELF